This T cell receptor (beta chain) was recorded in a study of T cell repertoires in aging, cancer and after chemotherapy. TCR beta rearrangements were amplified from peripheral blood genomic DNA. This CDR3 is built from 14 residues. Germline V gene sequence: CDR1 SNHLY, CDR2 FYNNEI. Trimming cost V 6 bases and J 9 bases, with 15 bases left between them. A mixed TRB-A/B primer pool amplified rearranged TRB by multiplex touch-down PCR. TCRdb itself ran the multiplex PCR reads through MiXCR, one entry per CDR3 protein. The table includes around 13,000 distinct CDR3 sequences, 25% to 30% detected once. This receptor was identified in a human donor with a blood cancer. The gene calls are TRBV2 and TRBJ1-6; no firm D call. The sample comprised blood. CDR3 in amino acids: CASSPGSGGSPLHF. The CDR3 region has the DNA TGTGCCAGCAGCCCCGGCAGCGGAGGTTCACCCCTCCACTTT.